This T cell receptor (beta chain) derives from a study (dated by TCRdb to about 2015). Regarding the research as a whole: Whether tumor-infiltrating Tregs in breast cancer are recruited from blood Tregs or converted in situ from other CD4+ T cell subsets was tested. Study-wide findings and limitations: In terms of TCR gene usage, tumor memory CD4+ T cells clustered together with blood and lymph node memory CD4+ cells, as well as with lymph node naive CD4+ cells. Rather than covering whole repertoires, validation in the larger cohort was restricted to a single TCR beta V-J rearrangement. Tumor-infiltrating Treg TCR alpha and beta sequences overlapped most with tumor naive CD4+ T cells, then with blood naive CD4+ T cells.

Taken from cysteine to phenylalanine, the CDR3 has 19 residues. Kept here is only the CDR3 DNA, which spans 57 bases and is read in frame from base 1. Between the V and J ends, shortened by 4 bases and 0 bases respectively, the junction contains 23 bases. Taken from the germline V gene, the CDR1 and CDR2 loops are SGHRS and YFSETQ. As a fraction of the sample, this clonotype is medium-sized (0.01 to 0.1%). Its recognized antigen is unknown. Qualities for individual bases were not recorded, and no much larger clone is one base off. Cells that were CD4+CD25+CD127-/low were isolated as Tregs. Tregs, naive and memory CD4+ T cells from tumor, blood and ipsilateral draining lymph nodes of a handful of breast cancer patients underwent full-length TCR alpha and beta sequencing. Tumor tissue and lymph nodes obtained from ipsilateral axillary dissection were perfused with PBS, minced and then digested with collagenase I and hyaluronidase. FACS confirmed that the sorted cell populations were more than 90% pure.

Amplification of full-length TCR variable regions was done by 5' RACE PCR using constant-region reverse primers, and this step was followed by semi-nested PCR with Nested Universal Primer A. Using the ReliaPrep RNA Cell Miniprep System, total RNA was extracted, and the SMARTer RACE 5'/3' Kit was then used to reverse transcribe the RNA into 5'RACE-ready cDNA. Multiplex adaptors were used to barcode the full-length TCR alpha and beta libraries, which were then sequenced on an Illumina MiSeq. The study's processing was this. For each of nine subset-tissue groups, sequencing data from the five patients were combined, and the groups were compared by unsupervised clustering of TCR gene usage. The Morisita-Horn index was used to calculate repertoire similarity, with shared sequences weighted according to their contribution to each repertoire. In TCRdb, the public reads were trimmed at Q25 with fastp and aligned with MiXCR, with productive beta chains retained. CDR3 protein sequences are deduplicated, and each keeps its most common genes and DNA. TCRdb, not the original authors, processed these V and J calls. For this sample the table gives tens of thousands of distinct CDR3 sequences, of which over 20% were detected only once. Under 3% of the sample lies in the top ten.

The sequenced sample was tumor-infiltrating Tregs sorted from the breast tumor. The TCR was taken from a female donor with breast cancer. This receptor chain uses TRBV5-1 and TRBJ2-1; 5 matching bases give a weak D call of TRBD1. The nucleotide sequence reads TGCGCCAGCAGCAAATCAACAAAAGGGGCGGTCGGCTCCTACAATGAGCAGTTCTTC. It specifies CASSKSTKGAVGSYNEQFF.